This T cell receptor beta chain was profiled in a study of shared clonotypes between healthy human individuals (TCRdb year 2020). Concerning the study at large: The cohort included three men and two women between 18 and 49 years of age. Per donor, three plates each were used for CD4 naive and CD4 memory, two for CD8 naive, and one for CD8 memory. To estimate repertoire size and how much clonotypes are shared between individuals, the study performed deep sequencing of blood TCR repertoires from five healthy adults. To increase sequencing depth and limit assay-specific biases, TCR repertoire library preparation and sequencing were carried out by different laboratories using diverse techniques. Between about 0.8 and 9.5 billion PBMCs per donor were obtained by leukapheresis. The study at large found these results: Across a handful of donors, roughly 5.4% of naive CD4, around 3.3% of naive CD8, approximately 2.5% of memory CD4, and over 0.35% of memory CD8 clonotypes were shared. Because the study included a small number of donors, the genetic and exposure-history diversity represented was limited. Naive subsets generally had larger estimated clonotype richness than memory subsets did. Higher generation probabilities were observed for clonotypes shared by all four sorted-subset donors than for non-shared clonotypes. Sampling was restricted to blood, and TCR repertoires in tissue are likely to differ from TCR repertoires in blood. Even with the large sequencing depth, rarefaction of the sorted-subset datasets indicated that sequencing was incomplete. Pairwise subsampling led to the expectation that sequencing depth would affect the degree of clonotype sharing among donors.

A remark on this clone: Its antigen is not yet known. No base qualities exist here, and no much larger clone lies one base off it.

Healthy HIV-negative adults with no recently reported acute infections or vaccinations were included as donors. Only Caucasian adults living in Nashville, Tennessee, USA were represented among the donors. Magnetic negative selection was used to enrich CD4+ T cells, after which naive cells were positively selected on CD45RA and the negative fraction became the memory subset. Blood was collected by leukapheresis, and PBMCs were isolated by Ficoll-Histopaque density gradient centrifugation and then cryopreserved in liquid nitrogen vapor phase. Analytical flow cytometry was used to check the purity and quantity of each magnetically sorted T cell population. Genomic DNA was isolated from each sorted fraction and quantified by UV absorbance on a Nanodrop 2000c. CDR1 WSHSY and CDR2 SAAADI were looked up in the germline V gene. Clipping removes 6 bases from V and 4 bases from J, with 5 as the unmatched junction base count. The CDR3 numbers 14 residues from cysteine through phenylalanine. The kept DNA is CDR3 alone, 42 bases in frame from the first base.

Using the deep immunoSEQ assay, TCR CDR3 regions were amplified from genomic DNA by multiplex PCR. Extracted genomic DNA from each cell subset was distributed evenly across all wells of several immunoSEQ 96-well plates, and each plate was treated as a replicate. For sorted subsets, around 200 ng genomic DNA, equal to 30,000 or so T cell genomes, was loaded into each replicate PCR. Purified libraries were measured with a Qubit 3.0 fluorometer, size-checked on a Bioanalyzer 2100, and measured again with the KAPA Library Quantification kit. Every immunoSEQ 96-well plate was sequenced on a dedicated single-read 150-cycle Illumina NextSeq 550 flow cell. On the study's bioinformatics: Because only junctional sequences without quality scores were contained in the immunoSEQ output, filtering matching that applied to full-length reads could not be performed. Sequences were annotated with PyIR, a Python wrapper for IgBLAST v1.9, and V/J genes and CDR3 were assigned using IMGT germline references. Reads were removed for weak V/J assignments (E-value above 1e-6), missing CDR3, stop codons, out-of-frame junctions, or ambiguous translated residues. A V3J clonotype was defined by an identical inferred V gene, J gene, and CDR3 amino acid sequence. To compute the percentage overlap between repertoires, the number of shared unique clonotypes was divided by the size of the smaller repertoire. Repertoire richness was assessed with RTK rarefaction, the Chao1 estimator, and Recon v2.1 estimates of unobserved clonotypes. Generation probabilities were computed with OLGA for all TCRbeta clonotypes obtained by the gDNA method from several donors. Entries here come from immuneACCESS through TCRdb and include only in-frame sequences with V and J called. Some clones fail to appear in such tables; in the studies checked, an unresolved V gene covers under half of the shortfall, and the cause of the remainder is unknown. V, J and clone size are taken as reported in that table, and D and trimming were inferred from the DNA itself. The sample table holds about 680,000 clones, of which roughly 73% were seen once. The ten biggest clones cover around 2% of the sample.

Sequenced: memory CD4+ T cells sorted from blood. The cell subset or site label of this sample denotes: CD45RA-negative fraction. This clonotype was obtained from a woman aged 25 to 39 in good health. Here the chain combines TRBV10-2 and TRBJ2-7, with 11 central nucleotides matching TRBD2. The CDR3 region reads CASRLAGGLYEQYF. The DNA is TGCGCCAGCAGGTTAGCGGGAGGGTTGTACGAGCAGTACTTC.